The clone carrying this TCR beta chain was detected only a few times. Its matching antigen is unknown. V was pared by 0 bases and J by 3 bases, with 2 bases of the junction left unmatched. The germline V gene has CDR1 MGHDK and CDR2 SYGVNS. The CDR3 sequence is 15 residues long. This record comes from a study of identical twins. The study's findings and limits: Zero-insertion analyses might be partly confounded by invariant T cells like MAIT and iNKT. Where out-of-frame alpha sequences were twin-shared, they showed excess low generation probability.

In TCRdb, the 5' RACE reads were re-called with MiXCR into one record per CDR3 protein. The table shows 1.5 million to 2 million distinct CDR3 sequences, with more than 30% occurring only once. No donor was unhealthy or non-Caucasian. The rearrangement joins TRBV25-1 to TRBJ2-1, with 7 bases lining up with TRBD1. The receptor's source is a newborn girl in good health. The specimen sequenced was cord blood. CDR3 in amino acids: CASSEYSGGYNEQFF. The CDR3 bases are TGTGCCAGCAGTGAATATTCAGGGGGCTACAATGAGCAGTTCTTC.